A single sample gave rise to the 2 T cell receptor beta chains below, sequenced in a study of identical twins. TCRdb independently ran MiXCR on the 5' RACE reads; one entry per CDR3 protein. The sample shows around 340,000 distinct CDR3 sequences, about 10% of them seen only once. The material sequenced was naive T cells sorted from blood. These receptors all come from a woman aged 45-59 years in good health.

This clonotype turned up a few times. The chain links TRBV7-9 to TRBJ2-1; TRBD2 aligns across 14 bases. Germline V gene sequence: CDR1 SEHNR, CDR2 FQNEAQ (reference sequence). The CDR3 length is 15 residues. With 4 bases clipped from V and 6 bases from J, the junction kept 2 bases outside the gene matches. The CDR3 region is CASSSTSGRANEQFF. For the CDR3, the DNA is TGTGCCAGCAGCTCGACTAGCGGGAGGGCCAATGAGCAGTTCTTC. Looking up the rest from reference TRBV7-9 and TRBJ2-1 gives the full variable domain: DTGVSQNPRHKITKRGQNVTFRCDPISEHNRLYWYRQTLGQGPEFLTYFQNEAQLEKSRLLSDRFSAERPKGSFSTLEIQRTEQGDSAMYLCASSSTSGRANEQFFGPGTRLTVL.

This clonotype showed up many times. The chain carries TRBV12-3 or TRBV12-4 and TRBJ2-6; perhaps TRBD1 as D (5 bases). The length of the CDR3 is 19 residues. With 5 bases removed from V and 2 bases from J, the gap between germline ends came to 22 bases. CDR3 protein: CASSQDTGALSTGANVLTF. CDR3 in DNA: TGTGCCAGCAGTCAAGATACAGGAGCACTCAGCACTGGGGCCAACGTCCTGACTTTC.